The rows below give T cell receptor beta chains drawn from one sample of a study of cytomegalovirus exposure and HLA in healthy donors. Here immunoSEQ multiplex PCR was the method, and the copy in TCRdb shows in-frame clones only, minus some. Here the sample spans roughly 200,000 clones, over 65% being singletons. Material for sequencing was PBMCs. These receptors were obtained from a woman aged 25 to 39 in good health and CMV-seronegative. Each CDR3 is given without its conserved first and last residue. The order of the fields is clone size, V gene, J gene, CDR3 protein. Some rows have no size entry. The others give once, few or many, or a class for an expanded clone.

clone size: NA; V gene: TRBV28; J gene: TRBJ2-7; CDR3 protein: ASRLTVPHSYEQY
clone size: NA; V gene: TRBV7-8; J gene: TRBJ1-2; CDR3 protein: ASSPNPTGSGNGYT
clone size: NA; V gene: TRBV15; J gene: TRBJ2-1; CDR3 protein: ATSRDRSGGF
clone size: NA; V gene: TRBV5-6; J gene: TRBJ2-7; CDR3 protein: ASSLAGGAGQY
clone size: NA; V gene: TRBV5-1; J gene: TRBJ2-7; CDR3 protein: ASSWDSTYEQY
clone size: NA; V gene: TRBV27; J gene: TRBJ1-2; CDR3 protein: ASSQTGTGGDNYGYT
clone size: NA; V gene: TRBV5-5; J gene: TRBJ2-2; CDR3 protein: ASSPRLAENTGELF
clone size: NA; V gene: TRBV6-5; J gene: TRBJ2-7; CDR3 protein: ASSYSSGSYEQY
clone size: NA; V gene: TRBV5-1; J gene: TRBJ1-2; CDR3 protein: ASSLAAGGYGYT
clone size: NA; V gene: TRBV11-1; J gene: TRBJ2-3; CDR3 protein: ASSSGTSTDTQY
clone size: NA; V gene: TRBV27; J gene: TRBJ1-2; CDR3 protein: ASRLSQGARGYT
clone size: NA; V gene: TRBV2; J gene: TRBJ2-3; CDR3 protein: ASSDQGSDTQY
clone size: NA; V gene: TRBV10-3; J gene: TRBJ2-1; CDR3 protein: AIGSGGRNNEQF
clone size: NA; V gene: TRBV5-1; J gene: TRBJ2-5; CDR3 protein: ASSLEAGALGETQY
clone size: few; V gene: TRBV4-1; J gene: TRBJ2-7; CDR3 protein: ASSQETSRIDEQY
clone size: NA; V gene: TRBV6-1; J gene: TRBJ2-1; CDR3 protein: ASILQGYNEQF
clone size: NA; V gene: TRBV6-5; J gene: TRBJ1-4; CDR3 protein: ASSVDRVSEKLF
clone size: NA; V gene: TRBV30; J gene: TRBJ2-7; CDR3 protein: AWSFVQAYEQY
clone size: NA; V gene: TRBV7-9; J gene: TRBJ1-2; CDR3 protein: SSSQGDYGYT
clone size: NA; V gene: TRBV27; J gene: TRBJ2-7; CDR3 protein: ASSLLPDRSYEQY
clone size: NA; V gene: TRBV6-1; J gene: TRBJ1-1; CDR3 protein: ASSPHTANTEAF
clone size: NA; V gene: TRBV7-2; J gene: TRBJ2-7; CDR3 protein: ASSALQEARDEQY
clone size: NA; V gene: TRBV6-5; J gene: TRBJ2-7; CDR3 protein: ASSPERVYEQY
clone size: NA; V gene: TRBV30; J gene: TRBJ1-2; CDR3 protein: AWSQGFVPGYT
clone size: NA; V gene: TRBV6-5; J gene: TRBJ2-1; CDR3 protein: ASKRGPYNEQF
clone size: NA; V gene: TRBV5-1; J gene: TRBJ2-2; CDR3 protein: ASSLIAGGPAGELF
clone size: few; V gene: TRBV5-1; J gene: TRBJ1-2; CDR3 protein: ASSLGQGDGYT
clone size: once; V gene: TRBV19; J gene: TRBJ2-5; CDR3 protein: ASSDAGQETQY
clone size: NA; V gene: TRBV10-3; J gene: TRBJ2-1; CDR3 protein: AISEPVRSSYNEQF
clone size: NA; V gene: TRBV19; J gene: TRBJ2-2; CDR3 protein: ASSITANTGELF
clone size: NA; V gene: TRBV11-1; J gene: TRBJ2-2; CDR3 protein: ASSLARFTGELF
clone size: NA; V gene: TRBV11-2; J gene: TRBJ2-1; CDR3 protein: ASSRIPRLAGGWNEQF
clone size: NA; V gene: TRBV28; J gene: TRBJ2-7; CDR3 protein: ASSPLAESYEQY
clone size: NA; V gene: TRBV9; J gene: TRBJ2-5; CDR3 protein: ASSVGRHPYQETQY
clone size: NA; V gene: TRBV19; J gene: TRBJ2-1; CDR3 protein: ASSILGLAGGLKNNEQF
clone size: few; V gene: TRBV6-1; J gene: TRBJ2-3; CDR3 protein: AHHRGQATDTQY
clone size: few; V gene: TRBV27; J gene: TRBJ1-5; CDR3 protein: ASSRTGSNQPQH
clone size: NA; V gene: TRBV6-1; J gene: TRBJ1-1; CDR3 protein: AITPDRVTEAF
clone size: NA; V gene: TRBV28; J gene: TRBJ2-3; CDR3 protein: ASSLAGVSTDTQY
clone size: few; V gene: TRBV19; J gene: TRBJ2-5; CDR3 protein: ASSILQQETQY
clone size: NA; V gene: TRBV5-4; J gene: TRBJ1-1; CDR3 protein: ASSLGTGYYAPEAF
clone size: NA; V gene: TRBV4-1; J gene: TRBJ2-7; CDR3 protein: ASSQDSGGASYEQY
clone size: NA; V gene: TRBV6-4; J gene: TRBJ2-2; CDR3 protein: ASSDQAGSTGELF
clone size: NA; V gene: TRBV27; J gene: NA; CDR3 protein: ASSLSPGGTEQY
clone size: NA; V gene: TRBV5-1; J gene: TRBJ1-4; CDR3 protein: ASSLLAAGEKLF
clone size: few; V gene: TRBV7-3; J gene: TRBJ2-1; CDR3 protein: ASSLTGTGNEQF
clone size: few; V gene: TRBV5-6; J gene: TRBJ1-4; CDR3 protein: ASSSTFDRTSEKLF
clone size: NA; V gene: TRBV23-1; J gene: TRBJ2-5; CDR3 protein: ASSSGTSGRSTPETQY
clone size: NA; V gene: TRBV5-1; J gene: TRBJ1-6; CDR3 protein: ASSLVWSGLSPLH
clone size: NA; V gene: TRBV30; J gene: TRBJ2-5; CDR3 protein: AWSRYYRGGETQY
clone size: NA; V gene: TRBV7-2; J gene: TRBJ1-2; CDR3 protein: ASSLVGTGGDGYT
clone size: once; V gene: TRBV10-3; J gene: TRBJ1-6; CDR3 protein: AISESEGSQNSPLH
clone size: NA; V gene: TRBV9; J gene: TRBJ2-5; CDR3 protein: ASSVGSGRSETQY